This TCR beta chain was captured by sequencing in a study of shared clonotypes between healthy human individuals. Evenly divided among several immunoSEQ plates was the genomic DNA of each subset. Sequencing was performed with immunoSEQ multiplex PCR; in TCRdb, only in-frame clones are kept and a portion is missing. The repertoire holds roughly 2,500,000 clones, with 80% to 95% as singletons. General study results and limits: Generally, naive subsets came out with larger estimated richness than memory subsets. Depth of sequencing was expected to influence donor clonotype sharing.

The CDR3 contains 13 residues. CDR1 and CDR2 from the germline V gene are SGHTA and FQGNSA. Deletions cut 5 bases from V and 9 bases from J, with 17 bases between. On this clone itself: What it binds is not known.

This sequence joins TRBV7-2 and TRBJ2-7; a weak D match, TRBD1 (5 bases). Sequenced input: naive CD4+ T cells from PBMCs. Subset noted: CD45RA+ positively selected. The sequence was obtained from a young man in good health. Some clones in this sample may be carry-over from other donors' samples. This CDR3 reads CASSPDSLGGQYF. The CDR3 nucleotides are TGTGCCAGCAGCCCCGACAGCCTTGGCGGGCAGTACTTC.